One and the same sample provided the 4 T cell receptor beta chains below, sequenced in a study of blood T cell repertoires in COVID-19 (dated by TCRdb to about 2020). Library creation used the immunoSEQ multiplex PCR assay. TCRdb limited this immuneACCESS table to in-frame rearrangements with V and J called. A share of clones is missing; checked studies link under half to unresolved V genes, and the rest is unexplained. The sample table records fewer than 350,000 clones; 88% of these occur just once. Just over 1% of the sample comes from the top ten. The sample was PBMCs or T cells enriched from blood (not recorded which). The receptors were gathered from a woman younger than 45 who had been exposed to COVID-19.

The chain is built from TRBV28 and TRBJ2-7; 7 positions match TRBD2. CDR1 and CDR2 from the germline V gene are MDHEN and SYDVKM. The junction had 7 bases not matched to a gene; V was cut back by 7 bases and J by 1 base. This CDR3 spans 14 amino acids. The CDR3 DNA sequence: TGTGCCAGCACTGGAGCGGGGAGTTCCTACGAGCAGTACTTC. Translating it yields CASTGAGSSYEQYF. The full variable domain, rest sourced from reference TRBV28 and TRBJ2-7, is DVKVTQSSRYLVKRTGEKVFLECVQDMDHENMFWYRQDPGLGLRLIYFSYDVKMKEKGDIPEGYSVSREKKERFSLILESASTNQTSMYLCASTGAGSSYEQYFGPGTRLTVT.

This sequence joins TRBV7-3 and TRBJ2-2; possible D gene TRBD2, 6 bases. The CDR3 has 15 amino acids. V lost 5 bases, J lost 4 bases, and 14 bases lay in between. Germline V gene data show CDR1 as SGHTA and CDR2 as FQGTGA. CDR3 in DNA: TGTGCCAGCAGCGCAGCGGGCGCGGGCACCGGGGAGCTGTTTTTT. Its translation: CASSAAGAGTGELFF.

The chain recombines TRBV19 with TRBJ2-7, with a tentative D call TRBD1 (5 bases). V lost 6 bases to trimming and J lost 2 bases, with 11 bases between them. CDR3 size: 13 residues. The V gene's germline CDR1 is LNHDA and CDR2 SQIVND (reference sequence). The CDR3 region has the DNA TGTGCCAGTAGCCCAGGACACCCCTACGAGCAGTACTTC. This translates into CASSPGHPYEQYF.

In DNA form, the CDR3 reads TGTGCCAGCAGCCTCCAATTAGTTCGGGGTAGCAATCAGCCCCAGCATTTT. Amino acids: CASSLQLVRGSNQPQHF. J is TRBJ1-5 and V is TRBV4-2; no reliable D call. Deletions cut 4 bases from V and 0 bases from J, with 16 bases between. CDR3 length equals 17 residues. Looked up from germline, CDR1 is LGHNA and CDR2 is YNFKEQ.